Reported below is one T cell receptor beta chain. Its antigen is unknown. TCRdb re-called the 5' RACE reads with MiXCR, one entry per CDR3 protein. Among roughly 230,000 distinct CDR3 sequences listed, 15% to 20% were seen once. The record originates from a study of CD8 T cells in ankylosing spondylitis. Overall study results and limits: Matched ankylosing spondylitis synovial fluid reportedly showed significant enrichment of disease-linked clones. A TCR beta motif of about 8 highly homologous variants appeared characteristic of ankylosing spondylitis blood.

V was shortened by 7 bases and J by 7 bases, with 14 bases between the two germline ends. The CDR3 covers 12 residues. Germline CDR1 reads SQVTM; CDR2 reads ANQGSEA. The sample consisted of blood, either unsorted or a sorted T cell fraction (not recorded which). V is TRBV29-1 and J is TRBJ2-1, with D unresolved. The sequence was collected from a male donor with ankylosing spondylitis or in good health (not recorded which). This CDR3 is CSAKASGNEQFF. As DNA, the CDR3 is TGCAGCGCCAAGGCCTCTGGGAATGAGCAGTTCTTC.